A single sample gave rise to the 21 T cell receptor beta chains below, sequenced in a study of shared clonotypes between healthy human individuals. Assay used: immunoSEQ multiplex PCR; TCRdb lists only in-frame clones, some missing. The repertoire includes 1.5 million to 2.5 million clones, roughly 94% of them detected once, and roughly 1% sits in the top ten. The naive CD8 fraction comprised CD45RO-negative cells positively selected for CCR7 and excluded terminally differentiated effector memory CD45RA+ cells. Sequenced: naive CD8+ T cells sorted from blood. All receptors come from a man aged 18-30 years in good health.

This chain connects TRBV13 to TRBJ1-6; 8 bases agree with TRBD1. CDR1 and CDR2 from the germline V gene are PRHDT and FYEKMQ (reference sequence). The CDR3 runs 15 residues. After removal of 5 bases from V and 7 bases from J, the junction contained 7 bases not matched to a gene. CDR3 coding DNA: TGTGCCAGCAGCCCCCTGACAGGGGTGAATTCACCCCTCCACTTT. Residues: CASSPLTGVNSPLHF.

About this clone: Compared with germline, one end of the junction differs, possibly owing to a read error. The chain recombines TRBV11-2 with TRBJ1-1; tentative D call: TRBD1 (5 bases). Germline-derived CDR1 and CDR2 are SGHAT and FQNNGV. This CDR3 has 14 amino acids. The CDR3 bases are TGTGCCAGCAGCTTCCTGGGGGTGAATACTGAAGCTTTCTTT. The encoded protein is CASSFLGVNTEAFF.

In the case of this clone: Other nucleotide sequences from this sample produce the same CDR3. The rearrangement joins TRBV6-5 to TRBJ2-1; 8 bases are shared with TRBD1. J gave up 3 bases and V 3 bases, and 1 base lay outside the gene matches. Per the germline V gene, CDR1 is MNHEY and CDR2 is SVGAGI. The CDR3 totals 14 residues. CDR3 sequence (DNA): TGTGCCAGCAGTTATGGACAGGGCTACAATGAGCAGTTCTTC. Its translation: CASSYGQGYNEQFF.

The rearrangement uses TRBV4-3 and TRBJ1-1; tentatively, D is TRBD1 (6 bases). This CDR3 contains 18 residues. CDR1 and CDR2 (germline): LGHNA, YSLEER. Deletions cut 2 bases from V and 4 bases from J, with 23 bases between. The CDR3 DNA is TGCGCCAGCAGCCAAAATCCGCGGGTTGGGGGGCCTATCACTGAAGCTTTCTTT. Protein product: CASSQNPRVGGPITEAFF.

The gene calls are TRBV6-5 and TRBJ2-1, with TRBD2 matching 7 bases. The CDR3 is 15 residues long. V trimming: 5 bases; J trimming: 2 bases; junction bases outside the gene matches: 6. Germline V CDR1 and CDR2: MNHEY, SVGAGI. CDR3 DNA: TGTGCCAGCAGTCCCAGCGGGATGGCCTACAATGAGCAGTTCTTC. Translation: CASSPSGMAYNEQFF.

CDR3 residues: CAISERASGRYNEQFF. As DNA, the CDR3 is TGTGCCATCAGTGAGAGGGCTAGCGGGAGGTACAATGAGCAGTTCTTC. The chain carries TRBV10-3 and TRBJ2-1, with 11 bases identical to TRBD2. Germline V CDR1 and CDR2: ENHRY, SYGVKD. The ends lost 2 bases at V and 4 bases at J; junction bases unmatched: 4. This CDR3 region has 16 residues.

The CDR3 spells CSVELYYGYTF. The DNA of the CDR3 is TGCAGCGTTGAGTTGTACTATGGCTACACCTTC. The chain is built from TRBV29-1 and TRBJ1-2; D not certain. The CDR3 is 11 amino acids. V lost 3 bases and J 3 bases, leaving 5 bases between the germline ends. CDR1 and CDR2 from the germline V gene are SQVTM and ANQGSEA.

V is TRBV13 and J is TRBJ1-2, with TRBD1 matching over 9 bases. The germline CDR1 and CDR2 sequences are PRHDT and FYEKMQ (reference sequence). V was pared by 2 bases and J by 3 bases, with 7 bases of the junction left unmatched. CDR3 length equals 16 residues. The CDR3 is CASSLMTGGIYYGYTF. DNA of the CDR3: TGTGCCAGCAGCTTAATGACAGGGGGAATTTACTATGGCTACACCTTC. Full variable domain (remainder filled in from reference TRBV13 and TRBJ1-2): AAGVIQSPRHLIKEKRETATLKCYPIPRHDTVYWYQQGPGQDPQFLISFYEKMQSDKGSIPDRFSAQQFSDYHSELNMSSLELGDSALYFCASSLMTGGIYYGYTFGSGTRLTVV.

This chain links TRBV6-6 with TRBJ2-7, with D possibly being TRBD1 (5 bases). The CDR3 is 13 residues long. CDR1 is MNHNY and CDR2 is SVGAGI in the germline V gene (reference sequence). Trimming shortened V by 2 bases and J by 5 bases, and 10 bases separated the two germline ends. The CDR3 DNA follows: TGTGCCAGCAGTTACGGCAGGGCGAACGAGCAGTACTTC. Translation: CASSYGRANEQYF.

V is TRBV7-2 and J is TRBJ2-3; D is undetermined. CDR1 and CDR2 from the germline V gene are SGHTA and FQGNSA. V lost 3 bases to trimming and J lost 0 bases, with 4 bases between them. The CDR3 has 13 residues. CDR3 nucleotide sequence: TGTGCCAGCAGCTTCCCTAGCACAGATACGCAGTATTTT. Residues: CASSFPSTDTQYF.

CDR3 protein: CASSPQGADKAFF. In DNA form, the CDR3 reads TGTGCCAGCAGCCCCCAGGGGGCGGACAAAGCTTTCTTT. The chain employs TRBV28 and TRBJ1-1, with TRBD1 matching 8 bases. The CDR3 spans 13 residues. CDR1 is MDHEN, CDR2 SYDVKM, per germline. The trim removed 6 bases at V and 9 bases at J, leaving 9 bases unmatched.

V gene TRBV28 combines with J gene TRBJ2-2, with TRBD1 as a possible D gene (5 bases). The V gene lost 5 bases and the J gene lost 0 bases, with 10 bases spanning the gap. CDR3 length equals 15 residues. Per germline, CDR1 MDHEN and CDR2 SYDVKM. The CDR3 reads CASSTDTSNTGELFF. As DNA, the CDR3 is TGTGCCAGCAGTACGGACACCTCGAACACCGGGGAGCTGTTTTTT.

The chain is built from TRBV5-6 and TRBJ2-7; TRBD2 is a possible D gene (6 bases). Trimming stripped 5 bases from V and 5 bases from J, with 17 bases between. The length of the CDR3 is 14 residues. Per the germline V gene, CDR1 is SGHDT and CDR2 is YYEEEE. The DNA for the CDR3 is TGTGCCAGCAGTATAAGGCTGCGGGGTCACGAGCAGTACTTC. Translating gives CASSIRLRGHEQYF.

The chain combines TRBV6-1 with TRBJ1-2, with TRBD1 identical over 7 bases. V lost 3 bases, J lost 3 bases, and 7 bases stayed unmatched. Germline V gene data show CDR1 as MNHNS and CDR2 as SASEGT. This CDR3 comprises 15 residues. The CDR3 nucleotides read TGTGCCAGCAGTGAGTTAACAGGGGATTACTATGGCTACACCTTC. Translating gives CASSELTGDYYGYTF.

This chain's CDR3 is CASSPSGGLADTQYF. In nucleotides, the CDR3 is TGTGCCAGCAGCCCGAGCGGGGGGCTGGCAGATACGCAGTATTTT. The chain couples TRBV7-9 to TRBJ2-3, with 9 nucleotides matching TRBD2. J lost 4 bases, V lost 5 bases, and 7 bases had no gene match. Germline-derived CDR1 and CDR2 are SEHNR and FQNEAQ (reference sequence). The CDR3 is 15 amino acids.

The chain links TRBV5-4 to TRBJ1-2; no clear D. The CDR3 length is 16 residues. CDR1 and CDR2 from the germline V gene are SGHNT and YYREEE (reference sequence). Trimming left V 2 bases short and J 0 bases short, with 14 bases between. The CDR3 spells CASSFGLPGTNYGYTF. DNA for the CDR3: TGTGCCAGCAGCTTTGGACTACCGGGCACTAACTATGGCTACACCTTC.

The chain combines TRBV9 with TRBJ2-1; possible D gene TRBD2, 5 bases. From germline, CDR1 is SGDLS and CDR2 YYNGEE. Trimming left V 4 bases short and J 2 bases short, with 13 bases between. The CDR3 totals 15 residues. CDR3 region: CASSNSELPYNEQFF. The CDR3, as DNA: TGTGCCAGCAGCAATAGCGAGTTACCCTACAATGAGCAGTTCTTC.

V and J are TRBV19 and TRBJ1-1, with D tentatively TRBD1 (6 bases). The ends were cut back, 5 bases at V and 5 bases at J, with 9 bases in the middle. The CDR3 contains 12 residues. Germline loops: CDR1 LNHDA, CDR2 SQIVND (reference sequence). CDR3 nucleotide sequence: TGTGCCAGTAGTCTGGGGGCTACTGAAGCTTTCTTT. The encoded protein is CASSLGATEAFF.

CDR3 amino acids: CASSSSSGGIADTQYF. The CDR3 bases are TGTGCCAGCAGTTCCTCTTCAGGGGGCATTGCAGATACGCAGTATTTT. V and J are TRBV28 and TRBJ2-3; 8 positions agree with TRBD1. CDR1 is MDHEN, CDR2 SYDVKM, per germline. V shed 4 bases, J shed 4 bases, and the junction held 10 bases outside the gene matches. The CDR3 runs 16 residues.

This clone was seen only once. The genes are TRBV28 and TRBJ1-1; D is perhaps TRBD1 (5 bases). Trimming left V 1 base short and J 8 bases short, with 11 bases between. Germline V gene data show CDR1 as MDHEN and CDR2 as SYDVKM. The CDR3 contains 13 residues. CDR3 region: CASSLYGGTEAFF. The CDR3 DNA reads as TGTGCCAGCAGTTTATATGGGGGGACGGAAGCTTTCTTT.

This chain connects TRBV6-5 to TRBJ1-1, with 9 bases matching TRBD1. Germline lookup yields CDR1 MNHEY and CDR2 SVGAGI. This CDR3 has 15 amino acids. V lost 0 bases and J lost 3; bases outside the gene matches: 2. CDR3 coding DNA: TGTGCCAGCAGTTACTCTCGACAGGGGGACACTGAAGCTTTCTTT. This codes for CASSYSRQGDTEAFF.